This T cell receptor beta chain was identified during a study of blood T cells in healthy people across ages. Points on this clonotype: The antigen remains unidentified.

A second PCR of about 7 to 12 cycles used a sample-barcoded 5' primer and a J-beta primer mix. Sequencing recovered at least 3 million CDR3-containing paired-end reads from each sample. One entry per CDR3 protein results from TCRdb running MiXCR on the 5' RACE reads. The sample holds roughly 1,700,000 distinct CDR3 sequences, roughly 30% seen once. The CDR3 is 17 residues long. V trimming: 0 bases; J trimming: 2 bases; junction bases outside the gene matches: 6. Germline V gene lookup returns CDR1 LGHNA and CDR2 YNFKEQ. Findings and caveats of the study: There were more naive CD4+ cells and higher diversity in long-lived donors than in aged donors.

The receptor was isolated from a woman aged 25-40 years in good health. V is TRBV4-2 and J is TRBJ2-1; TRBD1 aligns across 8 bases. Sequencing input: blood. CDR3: CASSQDGVDRAYNEQFF. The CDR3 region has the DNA TGTGCCAGCAGCCAAGATGGGGTGGACAGGGCCTACAATGAGCAGTTCTTC.